This TCR beta chain stems from a study of human T cells and chemical hapten exposure. Trimming removed 4 bases from V and 7 bases from J; junction bases left unmatched: 10. This CDR3 region has 16 residues. CDR1 is SGHTA and CDR2 is FQGNSA in the germline V gene. This clonotype was observed many times. Before extraction, the whole blood was not fractionated, and total RNA was taken from it. Unique molecular identifiers were affixed to discrete cDNA molecules within the library. MiXCR, run by TCRdb on the 5' RACE reads, gives a single entry per CDR3 protein. The sample lists about 140,000 distinct CDR3 sequences; about 4% were seen once.

The rearrangement links TRBV7-2 to TRBJ2-1, with 10 nucleotides matching TRBD2. This TCR was recovered from a female donor in good health. The CDR3, as DNA: TGTGCCAGCAGCTCAGATAGCGGGGGGCTCCTAAATGAGCAGTTCTTC. This codes for CASSSDSGGLLNEQFF.